The 21 T cell receptor beta chains presented below share a single source sample, sequenced in a study of blood T cell repertoires in COVID-19. The table came from immunoSEQ multiplex PCR; TCRdb's copy has only in-frame clones and leaves some out. The repertoire includes about 310,000 clones, approximately 90% of them detected once, and approximately 9.4% sits in the top ten. The sequenced sample consisted of PBMCs or T cells enriched from blood (not recorded which). These TCRs come from a woman between 35 and 50 years old who had recovered from COVID-19.

This sequence joins TRBV3-1 (or the pseudogene TRBV3-2) and TRBJ2-7; 12 nucleotides agree with TRBD2. The germline V gene encodes CDR1 LGHDT and CDR2 YNNKEL (reference sequence). J gave up 6 bases and V 4 bases, and 4 bases lay outside the gene matches. This CDR3 comprises 14 residues. The CDR3 loop is CASSRLAGDSEQYF. The CDR3 DNA follows: TGTGCCAGCAGCCGACTAGCGGGAGATAGCGAGCAGTACTTC.

V and J are TRBV7-6 and TRBJ1-2; 9 nucleotides line up with TRBD1. Germline V gives CDR1 SGHVS, CDR2 FNYEAQ. V lost 1 base and J lost 2; bases outside the gene matches: 8. This CDR3 contains 17 residues. The CDR3 is CASSLEAGTGTNYGYTF. CDR3 coding DNA: TGTGCCAGCAGCTTAGAGGCCGGGACAGGGACCAACTATGGCTACACCTTC.

The J gene is TRBJ2-1, the V gene TRBV7-2; 10 bases align to TRBD1. Trimming removed 3 bases from V and 4 bases from J; junction bases left unmatched: 3. Per the germline V gene, CDR1 is SGHTA and CDR2 is FQGNSA. The CDR3 is 15 residues long. CDR3 coding DNA: TGTGCCAGCAGCTTGTGGGACAGGGGATACAATGAGCAGTTCTTC. Its translation: CASSLWDRGYNEQFF.

This chain connects TRBV3-1 (or the pseudogene TRBV3-2) to TRBJ2-5, with a possible D match to TRBD2 (5 bases). This CDR3 is built from 14 residues. Germline V gene data show CDR1 as LGHDT and CDR2 as YNNKEL (reference sequence). The germline V and J ends were trimmed by 9 bases and 2 bases, with 16 bases remaining between them. Written as DNA, the CDR3 is TGTGCCAGTAGTCTAGCTGCGGTTCAAGAGACCCAGTACTTC. Protein: CASSLAAVQETQYF.

The chain employs TRBV6-2 or TRBV6-3 and TRBJ1-2; D may be TRBD1 (5 bases). V shed 0 bases and J shed 4 bases, with 18 bases lying between them. From germline, CDR1 is MNHEY and CDR2 SVGEGT. The CDR3 contains 17 residues. The CDR3 protein is CASSYSDPARASYGYTF. DNA of the CDR3: TGTGCCAGCAGTTACTCAGACCCGGCCAGGGCATCCTATGGCTACACCTTC.

The rearrangement uses TRBV21-1 and TRBJ2-7; TRBD1 was called by the table and not checked on the DNA. TRBV21-1 is a pseudogene segment. This CDR3 region has 14 residues. CDR3 sequence: CASSKRPAGHEQYF. In nucleotides, the CDR3 is TGTGCCAGCAGCAAGCGTCCCGCAGGGCACGAGCAGTACTTC.

The gene calls are TRBV14 and TRBJ1-1, with TRBD1 as a possible D gene (6 bases). Per germline, CDR1 SGHDN and CDR2 FVKESK. Between the trimmed V and J ends, which lost 4 bases and 2 bases, there was a span of 11 bases. The CDR3 contains 14 residues. The CDR3 DNA sequence: TGTGCCAGCAGCCCGACAGGCAAAAACACTGAAGCTTTCTTT. Protein product: CASSPTGKNTEAFF.

The genes are TRBV6-6 and TRBJ2-5; the match to TRBD2 covers 13 bases. The CDR3 has 16 residues. Losses at the gene ends were 6 bases for V and 1 base for J; bases not matched to a gene: 5. Per the germline V gene, CDR1 is MNHNY and CDR2 is SVGAGI (reference sequence). CDR3 nucleotides: TGTGCCAGCAGCTCGGGACTAGCGGGGCTCCAAGAGACCCAGTACTTC. Amino acids: CASSSGLAGLQETQYF.

The rearrangement uses TRBV19 and TRBJ1-1, with D unresolved. Germline CDR1 LNHDA, CDR2 SQIVND (reference sequence). V was cut by 1 base and J by 0 bases, with 18 bases left in between. The length of the CDR3 is 18 residues. The CDR3 bases are TGTGCCAGTAGTATAGTAGCCGGCCCGAGAGTATTGAACACTGAAGCTTTCTTT. As protein: CASSIVAGPRVLNTEAFF.

CDR3 protein: CASSWAGGLYGYTF. The CDR3 DNA reads TGCGCCAGCAGCTGGGCGGGGGGCCTCTATGGCTACACCTTC. The J gene is TRBJ1-2, the V gene TRBV5-1, with D maybe TRBD1 (6 bases). Per germline, CDR1 SGHRS and CDR2 YFSETQ. CDR3 length: 14 residues. Between the trimmed V and J ends, which lost 3 bases and 4 bases, there was a span of 13 bases.

The genes are TRBV7-3 and TRBJ2-3; TRBD1 is a possible D gene (6 bases). The CDR3 consists of 14 residues. CDR1 and CDR2 from the germline V gene are SGHTA and FQGTGA. Trimming left V 5 bases short and J 6 bases short, with 15 bases between. CDR3 loop: CASSPPGAPDTQYF. Here the CDR3 DNA reads TGTGCCAGCAGCCCCCCAGGGGCTCCCGATACGCAGTATTTT.

The genes are TRBV18 and TRBJ2-1; 11 bases are shared with TRBD2. With V trimmed by 3 bases and J by 7 bases, 5 bases remained unmatched. Germline assignment: CDR1 KGHSH and CDR2 LQKENI. The CDR3 sequence is 15 residues long. Here the CDR3 DNA reads TGTGCCAGCTCACCCGAACTAGCGGGGGAAAATGAGCAGTTCTTC. Translation: CASSPELAGENEQFF.

The gene calls are TRBV6-2 or TRBV6-3 and TRBJ2-1, with D perhaps TRBD2 (5 bases). The germline gives CDR1 MNHEY, CDR2 SVGEGT. CDR3 size: 13 residues. Trimming stripped 2 bases from V and 12 bases from J, with 14 bases between. CDR3 loop: CASSYETTTRQFF. CDR3 nucleotides: TGTGCCAGCAGTTACGAGACTACCACGCGGCAGTTCTTC.

This rearrangement joins TRBV19 to TRBJ1-5, with 8 bases aligning to TRBD1. This CDR3 has 15 amino acids. Germline CDR1 reads LNHDA; CDR2 reads SQIVND (reference sequence). V lost 6 bases and J lost 1; bases outside the gene matches: 5. CDR3 sequence: CASRRQGMSNQPQHF. The DNA for the CDR3 is TGTGCCAGTAGGAGACAGGGGATGAGCAATCAGCCCCAGCATTTT.

This sequence joins TRBV30 and TRBJ1-6; 11 nucleotides align to TRBD1. Germline CDR1 GTSNPN, CDR2 SVGIG (reference sequence). There are 15 residues in the CDR3. J was trimmed by 7 bases and V by 1 base; bases with no gene match: 3. The CDR3 loop is CAWSARDRGNSPLHF. As DNA, the CDR3 is TGTGCCTGGAGTGCCAGGGACAGGGGGAATTCACCCCTCCACTTT.

The rearrangement uses TRBV24-1 and TRBJ2-7, with 10 bases aligning to TRBD1. CDR3 size: 17 residues. The V gene's germline CDR1 is KGHDR and CDR2 SFDVKD. The V segment lost 1 base and the J segment 2 bases; nucleotides outside the gene matches: 7. CDR3 sequence (DNA): TGTGCCACCAGTGATTTCCTGGGACAGGGGTGCCCCTACGAGCAGTACTTC. Protein product: CATSDFLGQGCPYEQYF.

V usage is TRBV12-3 or TRBV12-4 and J usage is TRBJ1-2; D might be TRBD1 (5 bases). The CDR3 consists of 13 residues. The ends were cut back, 3 bases at V and 7 bases at J, with 12 bases in the middle. The CDR3 protein is CASSFGGKSGYTF. The DNA for the CDR3 is TGTGCCAGCAGTTTCGGGGGGAAAAGTGGCTACACCTTC.

The chain links TRBV10-1 to TRBJ2-2; D is unclear. The CDR3 length is 14 residues. Germline V CDR1 and CDR2: WNHNN, SYGVQD (reference sequence). Trimming shortened V by 5 bases and J by 5 bases, and 12 bases separated the two germline ends. Here the CDR3 DNA reads TGCGCCAGCAGTCCCCTCTTAGCTACCGGGGAGCTGTTTTTT. Protein product: CASSPLLATGELFF.

The rearrangement uses TRBV7-9 and TRBJ2-1; 9 bases are shared with TRBD1. CDR1 SEHNR and CDR2 FQNEAQ come from the germline V gene (reference sequence). V gave up 5 bases and J gave up 4 bases; unmatched junction bases: 9. The CDR3 loop spans 16 amino acids. CDR3 nucleotides: TGTGCCAGCAGCCCTTCGGGGACAGGGCAATACAATGAGCAGTTCTTC. Protein sequence: CASSPSGTGQYNEQFF.

The V gene is TRBV19, the J gene TRBJ2-5, with D possibly being TRBD1 (5 bases). This CDR3 is 12 amino acids long. The V end lost 8 bases, the J end lost 3 bases, and 10 bases lay between the germline ends. The germline V gene encodes CDR1 LNHDA and CDR2 SQIVND (reference sequence). CDR3 loop: CASGHVKETQYF. As DNA, the CDR3 is TGTGCCAGTGGACACGTGAAAGAGACCCAGTACTTC.

This chain uses TRBV9 with TRBJ2-1, with TRBD2 identical over 16 bases. Losses at the gene ends were 7 bases for V and 2 bases for J; bases not matched to a gene: 3. Germline V gene data show CDR1 as SGDLS and CDR2 as YYNGEE. CDR3 length equals 16 residues. As DNA, the CDR3 is TGTGCCAGCCACGGGACTAGCGGGGGGGCCTACAATGAGCAGTTCTTC. Protein sequence: CASHGTSGGAYNEQFF. Filled out from reference TRBV9 and TRBJ2-1, the complete variable domain reads DSGVTQTPKHLITATGQRVTLRCSPRSGDLSVYWYQQSLDQGLQFLIQYYNGEERAKGNILERFSAQQFPDLHSELNLSSLELGDSALYFCASHGTSGGAYNEQFFGPGTRLTVL.